These 32 T cell receptor beta chains share one sample of origin, sequenced in a study of spatial heterogeneity in lung cancer. These receptors are not linked to any known antigen. Time point meaning: sample taken at primary tumor resection. General study results and limits: Tumor mutation counts were tracked by expanded intratumoral alpha and beta TCR counts.

TCRdb passed the 5' RACE reads through MiXCR, listing each CDR3 protein once. The top ten clones hold 15% to 20% of a sample with fewer than 5,500 distinct CDR3 sequences, 7.5% to 9% of them seen once. This material consisted of lung tumor tissue, taken at surgery. The receptor set was obtained from a female donor with early-stage non-small cell lung cancer.

DNA of the CDR3: TGTGCCAGCAGTGGGGGCTCCGGCTATGGCTACACCTTC. Its translation: CASSGGSGYGYTF. This chain uses TRBV7-9 with TRBJ1-2; D might be TRBD1 (6 bases). With 6 bases removed from V and 4 bases from J, the gap between germline ends came to 12 bases. The CDR3 sequence is 13 residues long. The germline V gene encodes CDR1 SEHNR and CDR2 FQNEAQ (reference sequence).

This clonotype was detected many times. The genes are TRBV30 and TRBJ2-3; 10 positions agree with TRBD1. V was pared by 8 bases and J by 0 bases, with 5 bases of the junction left unmatched. There are 14 residues in the CDR3. From germline, CDR1 is GTSNPN and CDR2 SVGIG (reference sequence). The CDR3 nucleotides read TGTGCCGCTGACAGGGGGCTCAGCACAGATACGCAGTATTTT. As protein: CAADRGLSTDTQYF.

This clonotype has at least ten counts. The chain couples TRBV7-9 to TRBJ1-4; 8 bases map to TRBD1. Germline trimming cut 8 bases from V and 3 bases from J; bases unmatched to any gene: 2. Germline V gives CDR1 SEHNR, CDR2 FQNEAQ (reference sequence). The CDR3 runs to 13 residues. CDR3 coding DNA: TGTGCCAGCCGACAGGGGTCTAATGAAAAACTGTTTTTT. Its protein product is CASRQGSNEKLFF. Full variable domain (missing parts from reference TRBV7-9 and TRBJ1-4): DTGVSQNPRHKITKRGQNVTFRCDPISEHNRLYWYRQTLGQGPEFLTYFQNEAQLEKSRLLSDRFSAERPKGSFSTLEIQRTEQGDSAMYLCASRQGSNEKLFFGSGTQLSVL.

This clonotype is classed as medium-sized. The chain employs TRBV7-9 and TRBJ2-7; no clear D. Germline-derived CDR1 and CDR2 are SEHNR and FQNEAQ (reference sequence). V was clipped by 5 bases and J by 8 bases, with 16 bases between them. The CDR3 totals 13 residues. The CDR3 DNA reads as TGTGCCAGCAGCGCACCCGCTAGGGATAAGCAGTACTTC. It is translated as CASSAPARDKQYF.

This clonotype has a count of ten or more. CDR3 nucleotides: TGTGCCACCAGGACCACTGGAAGTGAGCAGTTCTTC. Protein product: CATRTTGSEQFF. The chain combines TRBV15 with TRBJ2-1; D is ambiguous. The germline gives CDR1 LNHNV, CDR2 YYDKDF (reference sequence). The CDR3 spans 12 residues. V was shortened by 6 bases and J by 9 bases, with 12 bases between the two germline ends.

This clonotype has at least ten counts. The chain carries TRBV2 and TRBJ1-1; 8 bases align to TRBD1. CDR3 size: 18 residues. Germline-derived CDR1 and CDR2 are SNHLY and FYNNEI. Trimming cost V 7 bases and J 3 bases; bases outside gene matches: 19. In DNA form, the CDR3 reads TGTGCCAGCATCAAAGGGTTGGGACAGGTGGGAAAAGACACTGAAGCTTTCTTT. Residues: CASIKGLGQVGKDTEAFF.

This clonotype is medium-sized. The chain joins TRBV7-7 to TRBJ2-6; unclear D gene. Germline V gives CDR1 SSHAT, CDR2 FNYEAQ (reference sequence). The CDR3 is 12 amino acids. Between the trimmed V and J ends, which lost 10 bases and 2 bases, there was a span of 6 bases. The CDR3 protein is CAIRTGANVLTF. The CDR3 DNA follows: TGTGCCATCCGAACTGGGGCCAACGTCCTGACTTTC.

This clonotype is medium-sized (0.01 to 0.1%). The genes are TRBV7-3 and TRBJ2-1, with D perhaps matching TRBD1 or TRBD2 (5 bases each). The germline V gene encodes CDR1 SGHTA and CDR2 FQGTGA. The CDR3 has 22 amino acids. V lost 0 bases and J lost 0, with 27 bases in between. CDR3 in DNA: TGTGCCAGCAGCTTAACCCGGGGCGACATCTCGGGGACCCTAAGCTCCTACAATGAGCAGTTCTTC. Its translation is CASSLTRGDISGTLSSYNEQFF.

This clonotype was seen a handful of times. The chain carries TRBV4-1 and TRBJ1-4; D ambiguous. V was shortened by 3 bases and J by 3 bases, with 11 bases between the two germline ends. The CDR3 contains 15 residues. Germline V gives CDR1 MGHRA, CDR2 YSYEKL. The CDR3 nucleotides are TGCGCCAGCAGCCAGCAGACCATAGCTAATGAAAAACTGTTTTTT. As protein: CASSQQTIANEKLFF.

By its share, this clonotype is medium-sized (0.01 to 0.1%). CDR3 in amino acids: CASSLYQETQYF. CDR3 DNA: TGTGCCAGCAGCTTATACCAAGAGACCCAGTACTTC. This rearrangement joins TRBV11-2 to TRBJ2-5; D uncertain. Looked up from germline, CDR1 is SGHAT and CDR2 is FQNNGV. The CDR3 totals 12 residues. The V end was cut by 2 bases, the J end by 0 bases, with 1 base between.

Relative to its sample, this clonotype is medium-sized. The V call is TRBV7-6, the J call TRBJ2-7, with D hard to call. Trimming took off 1 base at V and 3 bases at J, with 7 bases between the two ends. This CDR3 region has 13 residues. Looked up from germline, CDR1 is SGHVS and CDR2 is FNYEAQ. In nucleotides, the CDR3 is TGTGCCAGCAGCTTAGGGGCTGGCTACGAGCAGTACTTC. Its translation: CASSLGAGYEQYF.

By proportion, this clonotype is medium-sized. The rearrangement links TRBV6-2 or TRBV6-3 to TRBJ2-3; unclear D gene. Germline values: CDR1 MNHEY, CDR2 SVGEGT. The CDR3 runs to 13 residues. V was shortened by 6 bases and J by 2 bases, with 9 bases between the two germline ends. For the CDR3, the DNA is TGTGCCAGCAGCTCGCGAGACACAGATACGCAGTATTTT. Translating it yields CASSSRDTDTQYF.

This clonotype is categorized as medium-sized (0.01 to 0.1%). This chain connects TRBV7-2 to TRBJ2-3, with 7 bases aligning to TRBD1. This CDR3 is 14 amino acids long. J lost 3 bases, V lost 4 bases, and 4 bases had no gene match. Germline CDR1 SGHTA, CDR2 FQGNSA. CDR3 nucleotides: TGTGCCAGCAGCTACCGACAGGGAACAGATACGCAGTATTTT. Amino acid sequence: CASSYRQGTDTQYF.

This clonotype has more than one count but fewer than ten. The chain carries TRBV29-1 and TRBJ2-7, with D perhaps matching TRBD2 (6 bases). Trimming cost V 4 bases and J 6 bases, with 16 bases left between them. The CDR3 covers 13 residues. Germline CDR1 is SQVTM and CDR2 is ANQGSEA. The CDR3 sequence: CSVVKDLGGEQYF. CDR3 nucleotide sequence: TGCAGCGTTGTAAAGGATCTCGGGGGCGAGCAGTACTTC.

The table lists this clonotype with many counts. V is TRBV7-2 and J is TRBJ1-5; D is possibly TRBD1 (6 bases). V was clipped by 5 bases and J by 2 bases, with 13 bases between them. This CDR3 is 15 amino acids long. Germline V gene sequence: CDR1 SGHTA, CDR2 FQGNSA. The CDR3 region is CASSTDSGGNQPQHF. The CDR3 DNA sequence: TGTGCCAGCAGCACGGACAGTGGGGGCAATCAGCCCCAGCATTTT. Looking up the rest from reference TRBV7-2 and TRBJ1-5 gives the full variable domain: GAGVSQSPSNKVTEKGKDVELRCDPISGHTALYWYRQSLGQGLEFLIYFQGNSAPDKSGLPSDRFSAERTGGSVSTLTIQRTQQEDSAVYLCASSTDSGGNQPQHFGDGTRLSIL.

This clonotype was recorded at least ten times. The V and J genes are TRBV2 and TRBJ2-7; 8 nucleotides align to TRBD2. The junction had 7 bases not matched to a gene; V was cut back by 7 bases and J by 2 bases. This CDR3 is built from 14 residues. Germline CDR1 and CDR2: SNHLY and FYNNEI. The CDR3 sequence: CASMGAGGPYEQYF. Here the CDR3 DNA reads TGTGCCAGCATGGGGGCGGGGGGACCCTACGAGCAGTACTTC.

This clonotype is labeled medium-sized. The chain recombines TRBV25-1 with TRBJ2-7; D might be TRBD2 (5 bases). Germline V gene lookup returns CDR1 MGHDK and CDR2 SYGVNS. The CDR3 is made up of 13 amino acids. The V gene lost 2 bases and the J gene lost 3 bases, with 8 bases spanning the gap. The CDR3 DNA is TGTGCCAGCAGTGAAATGGGGAGCTACGAGCAGTACTTC. It specifies CASSEMGSYEQYF.

There are a few counts of this clonotype. The chain recombines TRBV4-3 with TRBJ1-1, with 7 positions matching TRBD1. CDR1 is LGHNA and CDR2 is YSLEER in the germline V gene. This CDR3 comprises 14 residues. V shed 3 bases and J 5 bases; nucleotides not matched to a gene: 6. The CDR3 reads CASSQDDRATEAFF. The CDR3 bases are TGCGCCAGCAGCCAGGACGACAGGGCGACTGAAGCTTTCTTT.

This clonotype was seen repeatedly, ten times or more. The chain recombines TRBV5-6 with TRBJ2-7; D perhaps matches TRBD2 (5 bases). This CDR3 has 13 amino acids. The V end was cut by 0 bases, the J end by 2 bases, with 6 bases between. In germline, CDR1 is SGHDT, CDR2 YYEEEE. The CDR3 DNA reads TGTGCCAGCAGCTTGGGGCGGGCCTACGAGCAGTACTTC. Its translation: CASSLGRAYEQYF.

In this sample, this clonotype is medium-sized (0.01 to 0.1%). The gene calls are TRBV4-2 and TRBJ2-7; D gene ambiguous. Trimming shortened V by 0 bases and J by 2 bases, and 8 bases separated the two germline ends. Germline V gene data show CDR1 as LGHNA and CDR2 as YNFKEQ. CDR3 length: 14 amino acids. The CDR3 here is CASSQDVGTYEQYF. CDR3 in DNA: TGTGCCAGCAGCCAAGATGTCGGAACCTACGAGCAGTACTTC.

In this sample, this clonotype is medium-sized. This chain links TRBV14 with TRBJ2-5; weak D call: TRBD2 (5 bases). V lost 7 bases and J lost 2, with 14 bases in between. Germline V gene sequence: CDR1 SGHDN, CDR2 FVKESK. This CDR3 is 14 amino acids long. CDR3 in amino acids: CASTRGRSQETQYF. In nucleotides, the CDR3 is TGTGCCAGCACCCGCGGGCGGTCTCAAGAGACCCAGTACTTC. Based on the CDR3 plus reference TRBV14 and TRBJ2-5, the full variable domain is EAGVTQFPSHSVIEKGQTVTLRCDPISGHDNLYWYRRVMGKEIKFLLHFVKESKQDESGMPNNRFLAERTGGTYSTLKVQPAELEDSGVYFCASTRGRSQETQYFGPGTRLLVL.

The V gene is TRBV7-2, the J gene TRBJ1-3; no clear D. This CDR3 region has 12 residues. Germline loops: CDR1 SGHTA, CDR2 FQGNSA. V was cut by 5 bases and J by 4 bases, with 6 bases left in between. CDR3 DNA: TGTGCCAGCAGCACGCAGGGAAACACCATATATTTT. This codes for CASSTQGNTIYF.

Only one count was recorded for this clonotype. The V call is TRBV7-9, the J call TRBJ1-1; D ambiguous. Germline lookup yields CDR1 SEHNR and CDR2 FQNEAQ (reference sequence). CDR3 size: 11 residues. Trimming left V 2 bases short and J 6 bases short, with 4 bases between. The CDR3 here is CASSLPPEAFF. The CDR3 nucleotides are TGTGCCAGCAGCTTACCCCCTGAAGCTTTCTTT.

This chain uses TRBV4-3 with TRBJ2-2; no reliable D call. The CDR3 is 16 amino acids. Germline CDR1 and CDR2: LGHNA and YSLEER. V lost 4 bases and J lost 4, with 16 bases in between. DNA for the CDR3: TGCGCCAGCAGCCCACTCATTGGCTCCCCCACCGGGGAGCTGTTTTTT. This sequence encodes CASSPLIGSPTGELFF.

Many counts were recorded for this clonotype. J is TRBJ1-2 and V is TRBV21-1; the table's D call, TRBD1, was not checked against the DNA. TRBV21-1 is annotated as a pseudogene. The CDR3 sequence is 15 residues long. For the CDR3, the DNA is TGTGCCAGCAGCAAAGGGCGGGGGCGAGTGCGCGGCTACACCTTC. Translated: CASSKGRGRVRGYTF.

The V call is TRBV10-2, the J call TRBJ1-1; 8 bases map to TRBD1. The CDR3 length is 17 residues. CDR1 is WSHSY and CDR2 is SAAADI in the germline V gene. The V and J ends lost 0 bases and 0 bases, in that order; junction bases with no gene match: 6. This CDR3 is CASSESWTGWMNTEAFF. The CDR3 nucleotides read TGCGCCAGCAGTGAGTCATGGACAGGGTGGATGAACACTGAAGCTTTCTTT.

The chain combines TRBV7-9 with TRBJ2-1, with D perhaps TRBD2 (6 bases). Germline V gene lookup returns CDR1 SEHNR and CDR2 FQNEAQ (reference sequence). The CDR3 has 13 amino acids. Trimming pared 8 bases from V and 5 bases from J, leaving 13 bases between. Here the CDR3 DNA reads TGTGCCAGCTACAGGCCTAGCGACAATGAGCAGTTCTTC. It codes for CASYRPSDNEQFF.

This clonotype was seen repeatedly, ten times or more. This chain joins TRBV20-1 and TRBJ1-5; D is undetermined. Per germline, CDR1 DFQATT and CDR2 SNEGSKA (reference sequence). The CDR3 is 13 amino acids. Trimming stripped 0 bases from V and 7 bases from J, with 10 bases between. This CDR3 is CSARDQVDQPQHF. The CDR3 bases are TGCAGTGCTAGAGATCAGGTGGACCAGCCCCAGCATTTT.

This clonotype was seen many times. Here the CDR3 reads CASSSIAGVHEQYF. The CDR3, as DNA: TGTGCCAGCAGCTCAATAGCGGGAGTCCACGAGCAGTACTTC. V gene TRBV7-3 combines with J gene TRBJ2-7; 9 bases are shared with TRBD2. The CDR3 sequence is 14 residues long. Germline assignment: CDR1 SGHTA and CDR2 FQGTGA. Germline trimming cut 4 bases from V and 5 bases from J; bases unmatched to any gene: 6.

By proportion, this clonotype is medium-sized. The gene calls are TRBV9 and TRBJ1-4, with 7 nucleotides matching TRBD1. Germline assignment: CDR1 SGDLS and CDR2 YYNGEE. Trimming cost V 3 bases and J 10 bases; bases outside gene matches: 6. This CDR3 contains 13 residues. For the CDR3, the DNA is TGTGCCAGCAGCGCTACAGGGGAGAGAAAACTGTTTTTT. Protein sequence: CASSATGERKLFF.

This clonotype was detected a few times. The rearrangement links TRBV27 to TRBJ1-5; 8 nucleotides match TRBD1. The CDR3 sequence is 14 residues long. Germline CDR1 is MNHEY and CDR2 is SMNVEV (reference sequence). The J segment lost 9 bases and the V segment lost 1 base, leaving 5 bases of the junction unmatched. The CDR3 nucleotides read TGTGCCAGCAGTTTATTCGGACAGGGAAGGCCCCAGCATTTT. Translated: CASSLFGQGRPQHF.

By share, this clonotype counts as medium-sized. V is TRBV15 and J is TRBJ2-5; 7 bases match TRBD1. Trimming took 1 base from V and 5 from J; bases not matched to a gene: 7. The CDR3 runs to 15 residues. Germline-derived CDR1 and CDR2 are LNHNV and YYDKDF (reference sequence). CDR3 nucleotides: TGTGCCACCAGCAGAGGACAGGGTTCGGCTGAGACCCAGTACTTC. Amino acids: CATSRGQGSAETQYF. The entire variable domain, with the rest obtained from reference TRBV15 and TRBJ2-5, is as follows: DAMVIQNPRYQVTQFGKPVTLSCSQTLNHNVMYWYQQKSSQAPKLLFHYYDKDFNNEADTPDNFQSRRPNTSFCFLDIRSPGLGDTAMYLCATSRGQGSAETQYFGPGTRLLVL.